The T cell receptor beta chain under discussion was sequenced for a study of T cell changes during pregnancy in multiple sclerosis. The CDR3 covers 19 residues. Looked up from germline, CDR1 is MDHEN and CDR2 is SYDVKM. The trim removed 3 bases at V and 2 bases at J, leaving 13 bases unmatched. The assay was immunoSEQ multiplex PCR, and TCRdb's table has in-frame clones only and misses some. This table has about 55,000 clones, around 94% appearing once. The sequence came from a female donor with multiple sclerosis, enrolled in a pregnancy study. The rearrangement uses TRBV28 and TRBJ2-5, with 12 bases aligning to TRBD2. The sample was CD8+ T cells from peripheral blood mononuclear cells, taken in the third trimester of pregnancy. This CDR3 is CASSFGTSGWRGGQETQYF. For the CDR3, the DNA is TGTGCCAGCAGTTTTGGGACTAGCGGGTGGCGGGGAGGGCAAGAGACCCAGTACTTC.